This T cell receptor (beta chain) stems from a study of patients with pleural tuberculosis. TCRdb fed the reads into MiXCR, producing one record per CDR3 protein. Counted here are under 65,000 distinct CDR3 sequences, less than 8% occurring once; the ten biggest clones make up about a sixth. This CDR3 region has 14 residues. Germline V gives CDR1 GTSNPN, CDR2 SVGIG (reference sequence). Trimming removed 0 bases from V and 3 bases from J; junction bases left unmatched: 2. This clonotype was seen more than once but under ten times. V gene TRBV30 combines with J gene TRBJ1-3; 7 bases fit TRBD1. This TCR came from a human donor with pleural tuberculosis. The CDR3 protein is CAWSVGTDGNTIYF. The CDR3 DNA sequence: TGTGCCTGGAGTGTCGGGACAGATGGAAACACCATATATTTT.